These 12 T cell receptor beta chains were all obtained from the same sample, sequenced in a study of CD8+ T cells in alopecia areata. Sequencing templates came from extracted RNA that was reverse transcribed into cDNA. Assay: immunoSEQ multiplex PCR; the TCRdb copy retains only in-frame clones and omits some. The sample holds 200,000 to 250,000 clones, approximately 60% seen once. The sample consisted of CD8+ T cells sorted from blood. The receptor set was obtained from a human donor in good health.

The chain joins TRBV5-1 to TRBJ2-3, with 7 bases that match TRBD2. This CDR3 region has 12 residues. V gave up 7 bases and J gave up 4 bases; unmatched junction bases: 3. Germline V gene sequence: CDR1 SGHRS, CDR2 YFSETQ. CDR3 nucleotide sequence: TGCGCCAGCGGACTAGGGGCAGATACGCAGTATTTT. Amino acid sequence: CASGLGADTQYF.

J is TRBJ2-2 and V is TRBV9; D possibly corresponds to TRBD2 (5 bases). Trimming left V 3 bases short and J 8 bases short, with 8 bases between. The CDR3 runs 12 residues. The germline CDR1 and CDR2 sequences are SGDLS and YYNGEE. The CDR3, as DNA: TGTGCCAGCAGCGCACTAGGGGGGGAGCTGTTTTTT. Translation gives CASSALGGELFF.

The chain couples TRBV14 to TRBJ1-1; D not certain. The germline CDR1 and CDR2 sequences are SGHDN and FVKESK. This CDR3 contains 14 residues. Trimming pared 4 bases from V and 5 bases from J, leaving 14 bases between. CDR3 in amino acids: CASSLPGGGTEAFF. The CDR3 DNA is TGTGCCAGCAGCCTCCCAGGTGGTGGGACTGAAGCTTTCTTT.

V and J are TRBV18 and TRBJ2-1, with D uncertain. The CDR3 is 16 residues long. CDR1 and CDR2 from the germline V gene are KGHSH and LQKENI. Trimming pared 0 bases from V and 0 bases from J, leaving 9 bases between. The CDR3: CASSPPLMSSYNEQFF. The CDR3, as DNA: TGTGCCAGCTCACCACCGCTCATGAGCTCCTACAATGAGCAGTTCTTC.

The J gene is TRBJ1-2, the V gene TRBV18; 9 bases are a match to TRBD1. The CDR3 covers 14 residues. With V trimmed by 3 bases and J by 6 bases, 5 bases remained unmatched. The germline V gene has CDR1 KGHSH and CDR2 LQKENI. CDR3 nucleotides: TGTGCCAGCTCACCGGGACAGGGAGGCAATGGCTACACCTTC. This encodes CASSPGQGGNGYTF.

This clone was seen a few times. The chain carries TRBV30 and TRBJ1-1; D is unclear. The germline V gene encodes CDR1 GTSNPN and CDR2 SVGIG (reference sequence). CDR3 length: 14 amino acids. V lost 1 base and J lost 0, with 9 bases in between. The CDR3 DNA is TGTGCCTGGAGTGATAGGACGGTGAACACTGAAGCTTTCTTT. Translation gives CAWSDRTVNTEAFF.

This chain uses TRBV28 with TRBJ2-5, with 9 bases aligning to TRBD1. The CDR3 loop spans 16 amino acids. The J segment lost 5 bases and the V segment lost 5 bases, leaving 12 bases of the junction unmatched. Germline V gives CDR1 MDHEN, CDR2 SYDVKM. The CDR3 sequence: CASSPNRDRVSETQYF. The DNA for the CDR3 is TGTGCCAGCAGTCCTAACCGGGACAGGGTTTCTGAGACCCAGTACTTC.

This clone was found a few times. The genes are TRBV6-1 and TRBJ2-3; 7 nucleotides line up with TRBD2. V was clipped by 5 bases and J by 5 bases; unmatched bases: 1. Germline V gene sequence: CDR1 MNHNS, CDR2 SASEGT. The CDR3 contains 12 residues. This CDR3 is CASSRGEDTQYF. The CDR3 bases are TGTGCCAGCAGTCGGGGGGAAGATACGCAGTATTTT.

The count of this clone is one. CDR3 sequence (DNA): TGTGCCAGCAGTTTTTCCCCGCGCGCGACGGGTCAAGAGACCCAGTACTTC. Translating it yields CASSFSPRATGQETQYF. This chain uses TRBV27 with TRBJ2-5, with D unclear. CDR1 and CDR2 (germline): MNHEY, SMNVEV (reference sequence). V lost 3 bases and J lost 2, with 19 bases in between. This CDR3 spans 17 amino acids.

This clone has more than one count but fewer than ten. V gene TRBV6-1 combines with J gene TRBJ1-4; D is unclear. The CDR3 runs 15 residues. Deletions cut 6 bases from V and 4 bases from J, with 15 bases between. From germline, CDR1 is MNHNS and CDR2 SASEGT. CDR3 in DNA: TGTGCCAGCAGGGTAGAACAGACCTATAATGAAAAACTGTTTTTT. Amino acids: CASRVEQTYNEKLFF.

The V gene is TRBV29-1, the J gene TRBJ1-4; a weak D match, TRBD1 (6 bases). V lost 6 bases and J 7 bases, leaving 24 bases between the germline ends. CDR3 size: 16 residues. From germline, CDR1 is SQVTM and CDR2 ANQGSEA. The CDR3 here is CSVLTGGQSSGEKLFF. CDR3 sequence (DNA): TGCAGCGTCTTGACCGGAGGACAGTCATCTGGTGAAAAACTGTTTTTT. The complete variable domain, with remaining parts taken from reference TRBV29-1 and TRBJ1-4, reads SAVISQKPSRDICQRGTSLTIQCQVDSQVTMMFWYRQQPGQSLTLIATANQGSEATYESGFVIDKFPISRPNLTFSTLTVSNMSPEDSSIYLCSVLTGGQSSGEKLFFGSGTQLSVL.

This clone was picked up a small number of times. The genes are TRBV29-1 and TRBJ1-2; D possibly corresponds to TRBD1 (5 bases). The CDR3 sequence is 17 residues long. V was shortened by 0 bases and J by 5 bases, with 22 bases between the two germline ends. Germline values: CDR1 SQVTM, CDR2 ANQGSEA. DNA of the CDR3: TGCAGCGTTGAAGACCTAAACAACAAGGGGCAAGGGTATGGCTACACCTTC. Its translation is CSVEDLNNKGQGYGYTF.